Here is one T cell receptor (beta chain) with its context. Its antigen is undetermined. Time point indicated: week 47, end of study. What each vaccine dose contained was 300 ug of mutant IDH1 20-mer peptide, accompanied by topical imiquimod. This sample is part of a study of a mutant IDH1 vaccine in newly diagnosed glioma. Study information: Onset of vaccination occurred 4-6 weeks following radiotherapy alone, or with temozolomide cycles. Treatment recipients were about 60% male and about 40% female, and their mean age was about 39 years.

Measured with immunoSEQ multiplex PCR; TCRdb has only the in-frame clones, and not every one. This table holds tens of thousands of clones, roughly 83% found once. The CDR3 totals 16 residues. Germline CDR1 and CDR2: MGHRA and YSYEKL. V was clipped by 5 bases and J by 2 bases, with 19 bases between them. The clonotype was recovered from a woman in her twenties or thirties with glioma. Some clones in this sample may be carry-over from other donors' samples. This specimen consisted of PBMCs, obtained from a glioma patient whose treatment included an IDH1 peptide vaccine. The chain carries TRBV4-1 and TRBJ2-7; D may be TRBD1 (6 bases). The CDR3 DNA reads TGCGCCAGCAGCTGGAAGGGGGACGCGACCACCTACGAGCAGTACTTC. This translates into CASSWKGDATTYEQYF.